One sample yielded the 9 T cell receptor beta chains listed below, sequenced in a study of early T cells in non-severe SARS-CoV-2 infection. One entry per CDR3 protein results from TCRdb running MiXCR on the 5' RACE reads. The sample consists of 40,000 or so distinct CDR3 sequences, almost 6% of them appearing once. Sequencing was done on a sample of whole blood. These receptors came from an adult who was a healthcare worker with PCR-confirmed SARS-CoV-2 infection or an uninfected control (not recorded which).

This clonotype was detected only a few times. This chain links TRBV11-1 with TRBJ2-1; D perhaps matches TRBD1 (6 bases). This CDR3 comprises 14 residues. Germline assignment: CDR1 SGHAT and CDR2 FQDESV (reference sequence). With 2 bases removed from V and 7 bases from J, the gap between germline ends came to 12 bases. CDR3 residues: CASSLKGQPNEQFF. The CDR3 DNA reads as TGTGCCAGCAGCTTAAAAGGACAGCCGAATGAGCAGTTCTTC.

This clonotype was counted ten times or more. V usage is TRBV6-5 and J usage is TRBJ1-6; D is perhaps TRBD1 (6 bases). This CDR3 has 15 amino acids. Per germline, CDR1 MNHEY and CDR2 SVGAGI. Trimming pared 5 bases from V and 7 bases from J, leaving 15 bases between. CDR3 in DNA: TGTGCCAGCAGTCCAACCATGACAGGAAATTCACCCCTCCACTTT. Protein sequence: CASSPTMTGNSPLHF.

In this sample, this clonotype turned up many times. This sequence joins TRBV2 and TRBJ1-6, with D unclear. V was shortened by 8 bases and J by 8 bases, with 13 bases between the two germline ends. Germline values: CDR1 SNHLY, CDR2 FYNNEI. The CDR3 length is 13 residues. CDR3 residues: CASHAGGYSPLHF. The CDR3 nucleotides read TGTGCCAGCCATGCCGGCGGGTATTCACCCCTCCACTTT. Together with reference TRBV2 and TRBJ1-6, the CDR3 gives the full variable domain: EPEVTQTPSHQVTQMGQEVILRCVPISNHLYFYWYRQILGQKVEFLVSFYNNEISEKSEIFDDQFSVERPDGSNFTLKIRSTKLEDSAMYFCASHAGGYSPLHFGNGTRLTVT.

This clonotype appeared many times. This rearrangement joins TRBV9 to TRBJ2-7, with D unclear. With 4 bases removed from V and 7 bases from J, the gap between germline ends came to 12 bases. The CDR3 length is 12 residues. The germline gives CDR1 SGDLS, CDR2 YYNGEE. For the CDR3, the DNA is TGTGCCAGCAGCCCAAATCCCCGGGAGCAGTACTTC. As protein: CASSPNPREQYF. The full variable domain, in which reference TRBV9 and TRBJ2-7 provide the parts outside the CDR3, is DSGVTQTPKHLITATGQRVTLRCSPRSGDLSVYWYQQSLDQGLQFLIQYYNGEERAKGNILERFSAQQFPDLHSELNLSSLELGDSALYFCASSPNPREQYFGPGTRLTVT.

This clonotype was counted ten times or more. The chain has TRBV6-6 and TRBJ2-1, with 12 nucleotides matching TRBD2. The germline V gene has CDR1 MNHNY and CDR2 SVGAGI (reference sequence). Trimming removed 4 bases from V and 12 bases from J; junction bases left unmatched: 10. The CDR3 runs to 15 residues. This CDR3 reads CASSFSPPSGGGQFF. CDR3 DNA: TGTGCCAGCAGTTTTTCACCTCCTAGCGGGGGGGGGCAGTTCTTC.

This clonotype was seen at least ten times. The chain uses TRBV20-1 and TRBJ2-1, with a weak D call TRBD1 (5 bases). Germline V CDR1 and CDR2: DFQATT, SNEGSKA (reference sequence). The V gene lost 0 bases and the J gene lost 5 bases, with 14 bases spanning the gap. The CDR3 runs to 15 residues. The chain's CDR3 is CSARDGKGYDNEQFF. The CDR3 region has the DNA TGCAGTGCTAGAGATGGGAAGGGGTACGACAATGAGCAGTTCTTC.

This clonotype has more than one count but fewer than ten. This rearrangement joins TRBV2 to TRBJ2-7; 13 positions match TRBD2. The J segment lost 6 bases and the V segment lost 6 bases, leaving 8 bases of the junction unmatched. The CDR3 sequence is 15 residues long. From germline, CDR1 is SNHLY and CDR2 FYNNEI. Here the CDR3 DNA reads TGTGCCAGCAGGTTTGTGACTAGCGGGAGGTCCGAGCAGTACTTC. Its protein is CASRFVTSGRSEQYF.

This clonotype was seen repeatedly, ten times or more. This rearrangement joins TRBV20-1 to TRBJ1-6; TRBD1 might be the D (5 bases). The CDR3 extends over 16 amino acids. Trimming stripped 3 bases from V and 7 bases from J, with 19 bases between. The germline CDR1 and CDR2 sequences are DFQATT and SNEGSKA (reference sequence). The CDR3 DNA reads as TGCAGTGCTAGTCACCTGGGAGGGGCTCAAAATTCACCCCTCCACTTT. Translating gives CSASHLGGAQNSPLHF.

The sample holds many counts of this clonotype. In nucleotides, the CDR3 is TGCAGCGTTGGAGGGCATCGGGACATTCAGTACTTC. As protein: CSVGGHRDIQYF. This chain connects TRBV29-1 to TRBJ2-4; tentative D call: TRBD2 (5 bases). This CDR3 spans 12 amino acids. The germline gives CDR1 SQVTM, CDR2 ANQGSEA. V gave up 4 bases and J gave up 8 bases, with 12 bases separating them. Full variable domain (rest looked up from reference TRBV29-1 and TRBJ2-4): SAVISQKPSRDICQRGTSLTIQCQVDSQVTMMFWYRQQPGQSLTLIATANQGSEATYESGFVIDKFPISRPNLTFSTLTVSNMSPEDSSIYLCSVGGHRDIQYFGAGTRLSVL.